A selection of T cell receptor beta chains follows, all from one sample in a study of T cells in Graves' hyperthyroidism and ophthalmopathy. Each CDR3 protein is one row after TCRdb ran MiXCR on the multiplex PCR reads. Of approximately 410,000 distinct CDR3 sequences listed, around 13% were seen once; the top ten hold 4% to 6.5%. Sequencing was carried out using blood. These receptors all come from a woman aged 18-29 years with Graves' hyperthyroidism. The CDR3 runs from the conserved cysteine through the conserved F or W. Each record gives: D gene, V gene, J gene, clone size, CDR3 protein, CDR3 DNA. D genes are given only for firm matches. Clone sizes are given selectively: once, few, many, or a class where the clone is expanded.

>-|TRBV29-1|TRBJ1-1|many
CSVRQVLNTEAFF
TGCAGCGTGAGACAGGTCTTGAACACTGAAGCTTTCTTT
>TRBD1|TRBV20-1|TRBJ1-2|few
CSATGRDRVYGYTF
TGCAGTGCCACTGGACGGGACAGGGTCTATGGCTACACCTTC
>-|TRBV3-1|TRBJ1-1|many
CASSRLGGSNTEAFF
TGTGCCAGCAGCCGTTTAGGGGGAAGCAACACTGAAGCTTTCTTT
>-|TRBV4-1|TRBJ2-1|-
CASSLMGLLGNEQFF
TGCGCCAGCAGCCTGATGGGGCTCTTGGGCAATGAGCAGTTCTTC
>TRBD1|TRBV6-6|TRBJ1-1|many
CASSYSRQGVTEAFF
TGTGCCAGCAGTTACTCGCGGCAGGGGGTCACTGAAGCTTTCTTT
>-|TRBV11-2|TRBJ1-5|many
CASSLGRGMAPQHF
TGTGCCAGCAGCTTAGGTCGGGGGATGGCGCCCCAGCATTTT
>TRBD2|TRBV4-1|TRBJ2-3|-
CASSLGVAGAVDTQYF
TGCGCCAGCAGCCTAGGGGTGGCGGGAGCGGTAGATACGCAGTATTTT
>-|TRBV10-3|TRBJ1-1|few
CAIRSTESTEAFF
TGTGCCATCAGGTCGACGGAGAGCACTGAAGCTTTCTTT
>-|TRBV14|TRBJ2-2|-
CASSQALTNTGELFF
TGTGCCAGCAGCCAAGCACTGACGAACACCGGGGAGCTGTTTTTT
>TRBD1|TRBV7-2|TRBJ1-1|-
CASSSQTGVGGAFF
TGTGCCAGCAGCTCTCAAACGGGGGTAGGGGGCGCTTTCTTT
>-|TRBV7-9|TRBJ2-1|many
CASSLAEYNEQFF
TGTGCCAGCAGCTTAGCCGAGTACAATGAGCAGTTCTTC
>-|TRBV4-3|TRBJ2-4|few
CASSQDISDTNIQYF
TGCGCCAGCAGCCAAGATATTTCAGATACGAACATTCAGTACTTC
>-|TRBV7-9|TRBJ2-5|many
CASSPHGQLGGETQYF
TGTGCCAGCAGCCCCCACGGCCAATTAGGCGGAGAGACCCAGTACTTC
>-|TRBV28|TRBJ1-1|few
CASGGWARLGRMNTEAFF
TGTGCCAGCGGTGGTTGGGCCCGCTTGGGCAGGATGAACACTGAAGCTTTCTTT
>-|TRBV14|TRBJ2-3|many
CASSQKSSLDTDTQYF
TGTGCCAGCAGCCAAAAGTCTAGCTTAGACACAGATACGCAGTATTTT
>-|TRBV28|TRBJ1-1|many
CASSLVSRGSEAFF
TGTGCCAGCAGTTTAGTATCCCGGGGGTCTGAAGCTTTCTTT
>-|TRBV13|TRBJ1-2|-
CASLAAGANYGYTF
TGTGCCAGCTTGGCCGCTGGAGCTAACTATGGCTACACCTTC
>TRBD1|TRBV12-3/TRBV12-4|TRBJ2-7|-
CASSLQGVNEQYF
TGTGCCAGCAGTTTACAGGGGGTGAACGAGCAGTACTTC
>-|TRBV6-1|TRBJ1-3|few
CASSGTRSSGNTIYF
TGTGCCAGCAGTGGAACCCGGTCCTCTGGAAACACCATATATTTT
>-|TRBV2|TRBJ1-6|few
CASRAGNSYNSPLHF
TGTGCCAGTAGGGCAGGGAATTCCTATAATTCACCCCTCCACTTT
>-|TRBV28|TRBJ1-1|many
CASRYQNTEAFF
TGTGCCAGCAGGTATCAGAACACTGAAGCTTTCTTT
>-|TRBV2|TRBJ2-3|many
CASSERSTQYF
TGTGCCAGCAGTGAAAGGTCAACGCAGTATTTT
>-|TRBV5-1|TRBJ2-3|-
CASSFPGAGDTQYF
TGCGCCAGCAGCTTTCCGGGGGCTGGAGATACGCAGTATTTT
>-|TRBV20-1|TRBJ2-5|many
CSAPGTFRETQYF
TGCAGTGCTCCCGGCACCTTTAGGGAGACCCAGTACTTC
>-|TRBV3-1|TRBJ1-3|many
CASSQGNTIYF
TGTGCCAGCAGCCAAGGAAACACCATATATTTT
>-|TRBV3-1|TRBJ1-4|many
CASSQMEEKLFF
TGTGCCAGCAGCCAGATGGAGGAAAAACTGTTTTTT
>TRBD1|TRBV5-4|TRBJ2-5|many
CASNQRGGETQYF
TGTGCCAGCAACCAGAGAGGGGGCGAGACCCAGTACTTC